This TCR beta chain derives from a study of human T cells and chemical hapten exposure. The wider study: Diagnoses of alopecia areata, totalis or universalis occurred in mostly female patients.

This clonotype was counted at least ten times. MiXCR, run by TCRdb on the RACE reads, gives a single entry per CDR3 protein. The sample carries 95,000 to 150,000 distinct CDR3 sequences, roughly 14% recorded once. The V end lost 6 bases, the J end lost 2 bases, and 17 bases lay between the germline ends. The germline gives CDR1 MNHEY, CDR2 SVGAGI. The CDR3 is 15 amino acids. Time point reported: pre-sensitization, week 0. The treatment denotes: therapeutic diphenylcyclopropenone sensitization with weekly scalp DPC. Only after blood had been drawn was each patch test applied. Specimen: whole blood, collected in connection with sensitization to the hapten diphenylcyclopropenone (DPC). The rearrangement joins TRBV6-5 to TRBJ2-7, with D tentatively TRBD1 or TRBD2 (5 bases each). The TCR was taken from a woman aged 18 to 35 with alopecia areata. Some clones in this sample may be carry-over from other donors' samples. CDR3 DNA: TGTGCCAGCAGACCTGCCGGGACGTCCGCCTACGAGCAGTACTTC. It translates to CASRPAGTSAYEQYF.